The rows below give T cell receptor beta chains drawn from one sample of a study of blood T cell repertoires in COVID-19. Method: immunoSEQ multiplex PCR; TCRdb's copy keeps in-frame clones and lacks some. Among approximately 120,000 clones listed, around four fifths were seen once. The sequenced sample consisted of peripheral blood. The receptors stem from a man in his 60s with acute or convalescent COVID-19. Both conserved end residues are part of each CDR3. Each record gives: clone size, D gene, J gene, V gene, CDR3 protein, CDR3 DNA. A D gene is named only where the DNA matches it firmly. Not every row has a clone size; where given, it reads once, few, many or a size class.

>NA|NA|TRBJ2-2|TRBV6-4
CASSAASHGELFF
TGTGCCAGCAGTGCGGCTAGCCACGGGGAGCTGTTTTTT
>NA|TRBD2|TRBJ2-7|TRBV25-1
CASSGGGPPSYEQYF
TGTGCCAGCAGTGGGGGGGGACCCCCATCCTACGAGCAGTACTTC
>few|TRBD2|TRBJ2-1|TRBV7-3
CASSLGTSGNNEQFF
TGTGCCAGCAGCTTAGGGACTAGCGGGAACAATGAGCAGTTCTTC
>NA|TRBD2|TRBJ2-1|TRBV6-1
CASSELGGSGYGDEQFF
TGTGCCAGCAGTGAGTTGGGCGGGAGTGGGTATGGTGATGAGCAGTTCTTC
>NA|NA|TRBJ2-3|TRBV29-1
CSVMTDPAIRRTDTQYF
TGCAGCGTTATGACAGATCCAGCAATCCGACGCACAGATACGCAGTATTTT
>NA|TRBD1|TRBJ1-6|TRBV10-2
CASSSPVQGNSPLHF
TGCGCCAGCAGTAGCCCTGTACAGGGGAATTCACCCCTCCACTTT
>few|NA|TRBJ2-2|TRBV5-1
CASSLVVGVTGELFF
TGCGCCAGCAGCTTGGTTGTGGGAGTGACCGGGGAGCTGTTTTTT
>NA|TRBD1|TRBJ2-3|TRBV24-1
CATSDTTGPDTQYF
TGTGCCACCAGTGATACGACAGGGCCAGATACGCAGTATTTT
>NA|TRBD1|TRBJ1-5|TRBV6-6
CASSYGTGDNQPQHF
TGTGCCAGCAGTTACGGGACAGGCGACAATCAGCCCCAGCATTTT
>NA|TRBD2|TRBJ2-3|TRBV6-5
CASRTSGRSTDTQYF
TGTGCCAGCAGGACTAGCGGACGCAGCACAGATACGCAGTATTTT
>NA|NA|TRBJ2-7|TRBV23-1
CASNYPAVQEVSYEQYF
TGCGCCAGCAACTACCCAGCAGTCCAGGAGGTTTCCTACGAGCAGTACTTC
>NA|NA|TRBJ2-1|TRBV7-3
CASSTQSGGSPNEQFF
TGTGCCAGCAGCACTCAATCGGGGGGCTCCCCCAATGAGCAGTTCTTC
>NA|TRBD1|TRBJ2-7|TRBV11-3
CASSQQGAPEQYF
TGTGCCAGCAGCCAACAGGGGGCGCCTGAGCAGTACTTC
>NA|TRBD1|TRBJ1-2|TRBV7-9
CASSFLGQGRLGYTF
TGTGCCAGCAGCTTTTTGGGACAGGGCCGACTCGGCTACACCTTC
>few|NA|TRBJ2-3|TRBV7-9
CASSPYTTDTDTQYF
TGTGCCAGCAGCCCCTATACGACAGACACAGATACGCAGTATTTT
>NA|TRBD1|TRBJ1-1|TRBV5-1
CASSLGTGSNTEAFF
TGCGCCAGCAGCTTGGGGACAGGTTCGAACACTGAAGCTTTCTTT
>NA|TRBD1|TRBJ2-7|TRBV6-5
CASSYSGDSPSYEQYF
TGTGCCAGCAGTTACTCGGGGGACAGCCCGTCCTACGAGCAGTACTTC
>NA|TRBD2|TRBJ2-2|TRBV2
CASNPSGLLGTGELFF
TGTGCCAGCAATCCTAGCGGGCTCCTGGGGACCGGGGAGCTGTTTTTT
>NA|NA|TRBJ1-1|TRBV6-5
CASGNIGGANTEAFF
TGTGCCAGCGGAAATATCGGCGGCGCGAACACTGAAGCTTTCTTT
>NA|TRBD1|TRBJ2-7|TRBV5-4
CASSSPGQGGVEQYF
TGTGCCAGCAGCTCACCGGGACAGGGAGGAGTTGAGCAGTACTTC
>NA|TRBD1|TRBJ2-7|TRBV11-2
CASSWGTVTYEQYF
TGTGCCAGCAGCTGGGGGACAGTAACCTACGAGCAGTACTTC
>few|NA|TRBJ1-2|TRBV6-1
CASSGIYAEWEGSKNGYTF
TGTGCCAGCAGTGGTATCTATGCCGAATGGGAGGGGAGCAAGAATGGCTACACCTTC
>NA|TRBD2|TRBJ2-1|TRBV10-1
CASSHSGVYNEQFF
TGCGCCAGCAGTCACAGCGGGGTATACAATGAGCAGTTCTTC
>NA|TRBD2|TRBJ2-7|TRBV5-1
CASSQGLAGIDSYEQYF
TGCGCCAGCAGTCAAGGACTAGCGGGAATTGACTCCTACGAGCAGTACTTC
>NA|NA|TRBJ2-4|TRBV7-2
CASSPEIAGRNIQYF
TGTGCCAGCAGCCCCGAAATCGCGGGACGAAACATTCAGTACTTC
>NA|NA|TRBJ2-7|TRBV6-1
CASSEVRGGTYEQYF
TGTGCCAGCAGTGAAGTTAGGGGGGGAACCTACGAGCAGTACTTC